This record covers a single TCR beta chain. Its antigen is currently not known. One junction end disagrees with the germline gene, perhaps due to a read error. These data belong to a study of tumor and adjacent non-tumor tissue in lung cancer (dated by TCRdb to the late 2010s). Background for the entire study: By cancer type, the cohort comprised approximately twelve adenocarcinoma patients, 2 squamous cell carcinoma patients and 1 small cell lung cancer patient. Among the approximately 15 patients, ages ranged from roughly 30 to 85 years, approximately 10 were men and 5 were women, and disease was TNM stage I to III. Sequencing produced about 130 million productive TCRbeta reads in total, an average of approximately 3.9 million reads per sample. Bulk TCRbeta repertoires were compared between lung tumor tissue and matched distant non-tumor lung tissue obtained from under 18 lung cancer patients. A few dozen paired specimens, one tumor and one normal lung sample per patient, were profiled by TCRbeta CDR3 sequencing. The research as a whole found: The cohort had only approximately 15 patients, and the authors noted that larger samples and more detailed clinical data are needed. A significantly larger cumulative share of the repertoire was made up by the top 100 clones in normal lung than in tumor tissue. The methods do not name the sequencing platform or mention unique molecular identifiers. TCR diversity was significantly higher in younger patients, and greater tumor TCR diversity was associated with shorter overall survival and shorter disease-free survival. Tumor tissue showed significantly higher TCR diversity (inverse Simpson) than normal lung tissue, at roughly 430 vs 170 (P = 0.0075, Mann-Whitney U test). Peripheral blood was not sequenced, so blood TCRbeta repertoires were not examined in the lung cancer patients of the study.

Reading the germline V gene gives CDR1 SGHDT and CDR2 YYEEEE. The CDR3 spans 15 residues, from the cysteine through the phenylalanine. CDR3 DNA is the only sequence kept; it has 45 bases, read in frame from the first base. RNA was extracted from bulk unsorted tissue and checked for quality with a NanoDrop ND-1000 and an Agilent 2100. For the normal lung samples, distant non-tumor tissue was collected more than 3 cm away from the tumor edge. Donors were newly diagnosed lung cancer patients admitted for thoracic surgery in China between August and November 2014, without prior chemotherapy. Patients with previous radiotherapy or chemotherapy, or with another concurrent cancer, were excluded from the study. Surgical tissue pieces of about 1-2.2 cm3 were preserved in RNAlater solution and stored at -80 °C until use. The library relied on multiplex PCR. Sequenced using an Illumina HiSeq 2500. TCRbeta libraries were constructed through three rounds of nested PCR with primers (Table S4) according to protocols adapted from ARM-PCR. Before sequencing, PCR products of 200-500 bp were excised from the gel and purified with the QIAquick gel extraction kit. Concerning the study's data processing: Reads were cleaned with Trimmomatic, merged with FLASH into complete CDR3 sequences, and assigned to V(D)J germline segments with MiTCR. VDJtools was used to compute clonal diversity as the inverse Simpson's index. Productive reads were defined as in-frame sequences without a premature stop codon. The raw public data were reprocessed by TCRdb itself: fastp quality trimming at Q25, MiXCR clonotype calling, in-frame beta chains only. Rows matching on CDR3 protein sequence are summarized as one entry with the most common DNA and genes. For this entry, the V and J calls and clone size follow TCRdb and not the study's own pipeline. The sample profile shows approximately 120,000 distinct CDR3 sequences; roughly three fifths of them were found once. The top ten clonotypes cover 15% to 20% of the sample.

This TCR came from a man aged 60 to 75 with non-small cell lung cancer. Recombination linked TRBV5-6 to TRBJ1-1; 9 of the junction bases match TRBD1. The sample was distant non-tumor lung tissue. The DNA reads TGTGCCATCAGCTATGGGACAGGGCTCGCCGCTGAAGCTTTCTTT. Translation gives CAISYGTGLAAEAFF.